These 24 T cell receptor beta chains were sequenced from one sample in a study of vaccination effects on CD4 cells after COVID-19 (dated 2022 in TCRdb). The ViraFEST assay stimulated PBMC with viral peptide pools and then used TCR sequencing to identify antigen-specific CD4+ T cell clonotypes by expansion. After 10 to 11 days of culture, CD4+ T cells were isolated with the EasySep CD4+ T cell isolation kit. PCR-confirmed SARS-CoV-2 infection had occurred in convalescent patients between March and December 2020, before the Alpha, Beta and Delta variants emerged in the United States. Library preparation was by the immunoSEQ multiplex PCR assay. TCRdb took this table from immuneACCESS and kept in-frame rearrangements with V and J called. Such tables lack part of the clones; where checked against another copy, unresolved V genes explain under half of the gap, and the rest is unexplained. This sample lists about 26,000 clones; 70% to 80% were detected once. The top ten hold about 16% of the sample.

For these receptors, no antigen is known. The sequencing here drew on CD4+ T cells from PBMCs cultured with HCoV-NL63 spike peptides, taken before COVID-19 vaccination. Taken with the paper, the label for cell subset or site translates to: HCoV-NL63 spike overlapping peptide pool stimulation. The receptors come from a human donor who had a prior SARS-CoV-2 infection.

This clone has only one observation. V gene TRBV5-1 combines with J gene TRBJ1-1; the D is unclear. The CDR3 totals 13 residues. V shed 1 base and J shed 4 bases, with 8 bases lying between them. In germline, CDR1 is SGHRS, CDR2 YFSETQ. As DNA, the CDR3 is TGCGCCAGCAGCTTGAACGTCGGCACTGAAGCTTTCTTT. It translates to CASSLNVGTEAFF.

The J gene is TRBJ2-1, the V gene TRBV2, with D maybe TRBD2 (6 bases). CDR1 is SNHLY, CDR2 FYNNEI, per germline. CDR3 length: 13 amino acids. The V end lost 8 bases, the J end lost 0 bases, and 8 bases lay between the germline ends. The CDR3 loop is CASGGSSYNEQFF. The CDR3 DNA follows: TGTGCCAGCGGGGGGAGCTCCTACAATGAGCAGTTCTTC.

The chain is built from TRBV2 and TRBJ2-5; 10 bases fit TRBD2. The CDR3 loop spans 15 amino acids. CDR1 SNHLY and CDR2 FYNNEI come from the germline V gene. V gave up 8 bases and J gave up 3 bases; unmatched junction bases: 9. The CDR3 nucleotides are TGTGCCAGCTGTCGGAATAGCGGGGGGAAAGAGACCCAGTACTTC. This translates into CASCRNSGGKETQYF.

The J gene is TRBJ2-3, the V gene TRBV4-1; maybe TRBD1 (5 bases). Germline V gene lookup returns CDR1 MGHRA and CDR2 YSYEKL. CDR3 length: 14 amino acids. The V and J ends lost 1 base and 4 bases respectively, with 9 bases between them. The CDR3, as DNA: TGCGCCAGCAGCCAAGTTACAGGCCCAGATACGCAGTATTTT. It encodes CASSQVTGPDTQYF.

This clone was seen a few times. This chain uses TRBV2 with TRBJ1-5; TRBD1 is a possible D gene (6 bases). Germline lookup yields CDR1 SNHLY and CDR2 FYNNEI. The CDR3 spans 15 residues. Trimming shortened V by 2 bases and J by 3 bases, and 11 bases separated the two germline ends. The CDR3 coding sequence is TGTGCCAGCAGTGAACTGGGGGGCGCCAATCAGCCCCAGCATTTT. Its translation: CASSELGGANQPQHF. Variable domain in full (rest from reference TRBV2 and TRBJ1-5): EPEVTQTPSHQVTQMGQEVILRCVPISNHLYFYWYRQILGQKVEFLVSFYNNEISEKSEIFDDQFSVERPDGSNFTLKIRSTKLEDSAMYFCASSELGGANQPQHFGDGTRLSIL.

The rearrangement links TRBV2 to TRBJ2-2, with TRBD2 matching over 14 bases. V gave up 7 bases and J gave up 3 bases; unmatched junction bases: 4. Germline CDR1 reads SNHLY; CDR2 reads FYNNEI. There are 16 residues in the CDR3. CDR3 loop: CASKGLAGVHTGELFF. In DNA form, the CDR3 reads TGTGCCAGCAAGGGACTAGCGGGAGTGCACACCGGGGAGCTGTTTTTT.

The chain uses TRBV2 and TRBJ2-6; possible D gene TRBD1, 6 bases. V lost 5 bases and J lost 0, with 8 bases in between. Germline V lookup: CDR1 SNHLY, CDR2 FYNNEI. CDR3 size: 15 residues. CDR3 loop: CASSIRGSGANVLTF. The CDR3, as DNA: TGTGCCAGCAGTATCAGGGGCTCTGGGGCCAACGTCCTGACTTTC.

The chain uses TRBV4-2 and TRBJ2-7, with 7 bases matching TRBD1. Trimming removed 2 bases from V and 4 bases from J; junction bases left unmatched: 11. Germline-derived CDR1 and CDR2 are LGHNA and YNFKEQ. This CDR3 has 16 amino acids. The CDR3: CASSQNSGTAEYEQYF. The CDR3 nucleotides read TGTGCCAGCAGCCAAAACTCCGGGACAGCCGAATACGAGCAGTACTTC.

The genes are TRBV4-3 and TRBJ1-4, with 7 bases aligning to TRBD1. CDR3 length equals 17 residues. Per the germline V gene, CDR1 is LGHNA and CDR2 is YSLEER. Trimming took 0 bases from V and 7 from J; bases not matched to a gene: 11. The CDR3 DNA follows: TGCGCCAGCAGCCAAGATAGGGGCCACAGGGGAGGTGAAAAACTGTTTTTT. Translated: CASSQDRGHRGGEKLFF.

This clone appeared a single time. This chain connects TRBV30 to TRBJ2-7, with unresolved D. V shed 1 base and J shed 4 bases, with 14 bases lying between them. The CDR3 runs 14 residues. The germline CDR1 and CDR2 sequences are GTSNPN and SVGIG (reference sequence). The CDR3 is CAWSEPSWPYEQYF. The DNA of the CDR3 is TGTGCCTGGAGTGAGCCGTCTTGGCCTTACGAGCAGTACTTC.

V gene TRBV9 combines with J gene TRBJ2-1; no firm D call. The CDR3 runs 16 residues. In germline, CDR1 is SGDLS, CDR2 YYNGEE. Deletions cut 0 bases from V and 4 bases from J, with 14 bases between. CDR3 loop: CASSVATMVGYNEQFF. CDR3 DNA: TGTGCCAGCAGCGTAGCTACGATGGTCGGGTACAATGAGCAGTTCTTC.

This chain connects TRBV2 to TRBJ2-1, with D possibly TRBD1 on 6 matching bases. Deletions cut 5 bases from V and 9 bases from J, with 17 bases between. This CDR3 is 14 amino acids long. Per the germline V gene, CDR1 is SNHLY and CDR2 is FYNNEI. The CDR3 reads CASSPRASQGEQFF. CDR3 coding DNA: TGTGCCAGCAGTCCACGTGCCTCACAGGGTGAGCAGTTCTTC. Supplemented by reference TRBV2 and TRBJ2-1, the full variable domain reads EPEVTQTPSHQVTQMGQEVILRCVPISNHLYFYWYRQILGQKVEFLVSFYNNEISEKSEIFDDQFSVERPDGSNFTLKIRSTKLEDSAMYFCASSPRASQGEQFFGPGTRLTVL.

CDR3 residues: CASSKYEKLFF. CDR3 bases: TGTGCCAGCAGCAAATATGAAAAACTGTTTTTT. The genes are TRBV12-3 or TRBV12-4 and TRBJ1-4; D remains unclear. Deletions cut 6 bases from V and 6 bases from J, with 5 bases between. The CDR3 is made up of 11 amino acids.

J is TRBJ1-1 and V is TRBV6-6; D gene uncertain. The CDR3 totals 13 residues. Trimming shortened V by 2 bases and J by 4 bases, and 8 bases separated the two germline ends. The germline V gene has CDR1 MNHNY and CDR2 SVGAGI (reference sequence). CDR3 in amino acids: CASSYGIRTEAFF. The CDR3 region has the DNA TGTGCCAGCAGTTACGGCATCCGCACTGAAGCTTTCTTT.

This clone is a singleton in its sample. The rearrangement joins TRBV27 to TRBJ1-1, with 12 positions matching TRBD1. This CDR3 has 17 amino acids. CDR1 MNHEY and CDR2 SMNVEV come from the germline V gene (reference sequence). The ends lost 6 bases at V and 3 bases at J; junction bases unmatched: 11. The CDR3 spells CASSTEGTGGAYTEAFF. As DNA, the CDR3 is TGTGCCAGCAGCACAGAAGGGACAGGGGGCGCGTACACTGAAGCTTTCTTT.

This clone has a handful of counts. The chain carries TRBV5-4 and TRBJ2-1; 10 nucleotides match TRBD2. The CDR3 sequence is 16 residues long. The junction had 9 bases not matched to a gene; V was cut back by 5 bases and J by 4 bases. Looked up from germline, CDR1 is SGHNT and CDR2 is YYREEE (reference sequence). The CDR3 DNA is TGTGCCAGCAGTGGTCGGACTAGCGGAGATTACAATGAGCAGTTCTTC. Its protein product is CASSGRTSGDYNEQFF.

The V gene is TRBV29-1, the J gene TRBJ2-7; D remains ambiguous. The germline V gene encodes CDR1 SQVTM and CDR2 ANQGSEA. This CDR3 comprises 11 residues. With 6 bases removed from V and 0 bases from J, the gap between germline ends came to 6 bases. The CDR3 spells CSVQSSYEQYF. The CDR3 nucleotides read TGCAGCGTACAGAGCTCCTACGAGCAGTACTTC.

The V call is TRBV5-4, the J call TRBJ1-1; weak D call: TRBD1 (6 bases). The CDR3 is made up of 16 amino acids. Germline CDR1 is SGHNT and CDR2 is YYREEE (reference sequence). The V end was cut by 4 bases, the J end by 1 base, with 17 bases between. In DNA, the CDR3 is TGTGCCAGCAGCATCGGGAAGGGGGGGGCGAACACTGAAGCTTTCTTT. This encodes CASSIGKGGANTEAFF.

V is TRBV19 and J is TRBJ2-2, with 12 bases identical to TRBD2. The CDR3 has 16 residues. Germline V gene data show CDR1 as LNHDA and CDR2 as SQIVND (reference sequence). With 10 bases clipped from V and 0 bases from J, the junction kept 6 bases outside the gene matches. The CDR3 sequence is CATRLAGVTNTGELFF. In DNA, the CDR3 is TGTGCCACCCGACTAGCGGGGGTAACGAACACCGGGGAGCTGTTTTTT.

The genes are TRBV3-1 (or the pseudogene TRBV3-2) and TRBJ2-7; D remains unclear. V was trimmed by 1 base and J by 2 bases, leaving 12 bases between them. The CDR3 sequence is 15 residues long. Looked up from germline, CDR1 is LGHDT and CDR2 is YNNKEL (reference sequence). DNA of the CDR3: TGTGCCAGCAGCCAAGGCGTGTCAACCCCCTACGAGCAGTACTTC. Its protein is CASSQGVSTPYEQYF.

This clone has only a few counts. The V gene is TRBV30, the J gene TRBJ2-5; 12 bases are a match to TRBD2. V trimming: 7 bases; J trimming: 2 bases; junction bases outside the gene matches: 5. The V gene's germline CDR1 is GTSNPN and CDR2 SVGIG (reference sequence). The CDR3 has 14 residues. The CDR3 loop reads CASTGTSGQETQYF. The CDR3 nucleotides read TGTGCCTCCACCGGGACTAGCGGGCAAGAGACCCAGTACTTC. Based on the CDR3 plus reference TRBV30 and TRBJ2-5, the full variable domain is SQTIHQWPATLVQPVGSPLSLECTVEGTSNPNLYWYRQAAGRGLQLLFYSVGIGQISSEVPQNLSASRPQDRQFILSSKKLLLSDSGFYLCASTGTSGQETQYFGPGTRLLVL.

The chain recombines TRBV5-4 with TRBJ2-2; TRBD2 matches at 12 bases. The CDR3 is 17 residues long. With 0 bases clipped from V and 3 bases from J, the junction kept 3 bases outside the gene matches. Germline values: CDR1 SGHNT, CDR2 YYREEE (reference sequence). The DNA of the CDR3 is TGTGCCAGCAGCTTGGGGGCTAGCGGGAGGGACACCGGGGAGCTGTTTTTT. This translates into CASSLGASGRDTGELFF.

The chain links TRBV5-5 to TRBJ2-6; the D is unclear. V lost 0 bases, J lost 0 bases, and 10 bases lay in between. This CDR3 comprises 17 residues. Germline V gene data show CDR1 as SGHKS and CDR2 as YYEKEE (reference sequence). Here the CDR3 reads CASSLAGPSSGANVLTF. The CDR3 region has the DNA TGTGCCAGCAGCTTGGCCGGGCCGAGCTCTGGGGCCAACGTCCTGACTTTC.

This chain joins TRBV7-2 and TRBJ2-5, with no clear D. Per the germline V gene, CDR1 is SGHTA and CDR2 is FQGNSA. The CDR3 consists of 14 residues. The V and J ends lost 6 bases and 7 bases respectively, with 18 bases between them. The CDR3 DNA reads as TGTGCCAGCAGGACAACACCTGCTGTGGGGACCCAGTACTTC. Protein product: CASRTTPAVGTQYF. The whole variable domain, filled in from reference TRBV7-2 and TRBJ2-5, reads GAGVSQSPSNKVTEKGKDVELRCDPISGHTALYWYRQSLGQGLEFLIYFQGNSAPDKSGLPSDRFSAERTGGSVSTLTIQRTQQEDSAVYLCASRTTPAVGTQYFGPGTRLLVL.